Below, 12 T cell receptor beta chains from the same sample are listed, as sequenced in a study of cytomegalovirus exposure and HLA in healthy donors. This table comes from immunoSEQ multiplex PCR, and its TCRdb copy is limited to in-frame clones, with some not included. The table lists 85,000 to 90,000 clones, about 96% of them singletons. The sample comprised PBMCs. The receptors come from a man younger than 35 in good health and CMV-seronegative.

V gene TRBV9 combines with J gene TRBJ2-5, with 9 positions matching TRBD2. With V trimmed by 0 bases and J by 2 bases, 8 bases remained unmatched. CDR3 length: 17 amino acids. Germline V gene lookup returns CDR1 SGDLS and CDR2 YYNGEE. The CDR3: CASSVGVREGLQETQYF. The CDR3 DNA reads TGTGCCAGCAGCGTAGGAGTGCGGGAGGGTCTACAAGAGACCCAGTACTTC.

The rearrangement joins TRBV28 to TRBJ2-1, with 9 positions matching TRBD1. CDR1 is MDHEN and CDR2 is SYDVKM in the germline V gene. J was trimmed by 3 bases and V by 7 bases; bases with no gene match: 4. The CDR3 totals 14 residues. CDR3 region: CASIRDRDYNEQFF. The CDR3 region has the DNA TGTGCCAGCATCCGGGACAGGGACTACAATGAGCAGTTCTTC.

The rearrangement uses TRBV9 and TRBJ2-3; tentative D call: TRBD1 (6 bases). This CDR3 contains 16 residues. V was pared by 1 base and J by 1 base, with 13 bases between. Germline V gene data show CDR1 as SGDLS and CDR2 as YYNGEE. This CDR3 reads CASSVTGQVGTDTQYF. DNA for the CDR3: TGTGCCAGCAGCGTAACAGGGCAGGTTGGCACAGATACGCAGTATTTT.

This rearrangement joins TRBV19 to TRBJ2-7, with 7 bases matching TRBD2. This CDR3 contains 13 residues. The germline CDR1 and CDR2 sequences are LNHDA and SQIVND (reference sequence). Trimming at V came to 3 bases and at J to 6 bases, leaving 5 bases not matched to a gene. CDR3 nucleotide sequence: TGTGCCAGTAGTATGAGGGAGGGGTTCGAGCAGTACGTC. Translated, it gives CASSMREGFEQYV.

The chain carries TRBV28 and TRBJ2-2; D is possibly TRBD1 (6 bases). Deletions cut 6 bases from V and 4 bases from J, with 15 bases between. The CDR3 contains 15 residues. The germline V gene encodes CDR1 MDHEN and CDR2 SYDVKM. The CDR3 region has the DNA TGTGCCAGCAGGCAAGCAGGGGATCCCACCGGGGAGCTGTTTTTT. Its translation: CASRQAGDPTGELFF. The complete variable domain, with remaining parts taken from reference TRBV28 and TRBJ2-2, reads DVKVTQSSRYLVKRTGEKVFLECVQDMDHENMFWYRQDPGLGLRLIYFSYDVKMKEKGDIPEGYSVSREKKERFSLILESASTNQTSMYLCASRQAGDPTGELFFGEGSRLTVL.

V gene TRBV11-2 combines with J gene TRBJ1-3, with a weak D call TRBD1 (5 bases). The germline V gene encodes CDR1 SGHAT and CDR2 FQNNGV. Trimming pared 7 bases from V and 2 bases from J, leaving 9 bases between. The CDR3 spans 13 residues. CDR3 DNA sequence: TGTGCCAGCAAGTTGGACACTGGAAACACCATATATTTT. Protein product: CASKLDTGNTIYF.

The rearrangement links TRBV6-5 to TRBJ1-1; D may be TRBD1 (6 bases). Germline lookup yields CDR1 MNHEY and CDR2 SVGAGI. There are 14 residues in the CDR3. Trimming left V 4 bases short and J 6 bases short, with 15 bases between. CDR3 sequence reads: CASSWGGDKPEAFF. CDR3 DNA: TGTGCCAGCAGTTGGGGGGGGGACAAACCTGAAGCTTTCTTT.

The V and J genes are TRBV5-1 and TRBJ2-5; TRBD2 is a possible D gene (6 bases). Germline CDR1 reads SGHRS; CDR2 reads YFSETQ. V was shortened by 0 bases and J by 3 bases, with 12 bases between the two germline ends. The CDR3 is 15 residues long. The chain's CDR3 is CASSLVPGSEETQYF. CDR3 DNA: TGCGCCAGCAGCTTGGTCCCCGGGAGCGAAGAGACCCAGTACTTC.

This clone occurred once. V is TRBV12-5 and J is TRBJ2-2; maybe TRBD2 (5 bases). The CDR3 extends over 15 amino acids. The germline V and J ends were trimmed by 7 bases and 2 bases, with 14 bases remaining between them. In germline, CDR1 is LGHNT, CDR2 FRNRAP. The CDR3, as DNA: TGTGCTAGTGACAGTAGGGAGAGAAACACCGGGGAGCTGTTTTTT. This gives the protein CASDSRERNTGELFF.

The chain links TRBV2 to TRBJ2-7; TRBD1 agrees at 8 bases. With 9 bases clipped from V and 2 bases from J, the junction kept 9 bases outside the gene matches. CDR1 SNHLY and CDR2 FYNNEI come from the germline V gene. CDR3 length: 14 residues. CDR3 sequence reads: CASSGQEPPYEQYF. The DNA of the CDR3 is TGTGCCAGTTCGGGACAGGAACCCCCCTACGAGCAGTACTTC.

The chain couples TRBV19 to TRBJ2-7; D perhaps matches TRBD2 (6 bases). The CDR3 has 13 residues. Looked up from germline, CDR1 is LNHDA and CDR2 is SQIVND (reference sequence). V lost 3 bases and J 2 bases, leaving 8 bases between the germline ends. This chain's CDR3 is CASSIGGTYEQYF. The CDR3 DNA is TGTGCCAGTAGTATCGGAGGGACCTACGAGCAGTACTTC.

The chain joins TRBV30 to TRBJ2-7; the D gene is possibly TRBD1 (5 bases). V shed 3 bases and J shed 4 bases, with 7 bases lying between them. Germline-derived CDR1 and CDR2 are GTSNPN and SVGIG (reference sequence). This CDR3 region has 11 residues. For the CDR3, the DNA is TGTGCCTGGAGCGACAGTTACGAGCAGTACTTC. Translation: CAWSDSYEQYF.